This T cell receptor (beta chain) was found in a study of blood T cell repertoires in COVID-19. Study overall: COVID-19 samples collected from the United States, Italy and Spain covered acute and convalescent phases.

Authors' methods: Using reference gene primer amplification, nucleated cell counts were estimated. Measured with immunoSEQ multiplex PCR; TCRdb has only the in-frame clones, and not every one. V and J calls and clone size are as listed in that table; D and trimming were resolved from the DNA. The sample includes more than 85,000 clones, about four fifths of them seen just once. After removal of 5 bases from V and 10 bases from J, the junction contained 13 bases not matched to a gene. CDR1 is LGHNA and CDR2 is YSLEER in the germline V gene. The CDR3 spans 15 residues. The clonotype originates from a woman aged 55-69 years with acute or convalescent COVID-19. Material for sequencing was peripheral blood. The V call is TRBV4-3, the J call TRBJ2-5; 10 bases map to TRBD2. CDR3 nucleotide sequence: TGCGCCAGCAGCTACGACATAGCGGGGGGATGGGGCCAGTACTTC. This codes for CASSYDIAGGWGQYF.